This T cell receptor (beta chain) was sequenced in a study of T cells after yellow fever vaccination. Study overall: SMART-Seq v4 Ultra Low Input served to prepare low-cell-number fractions.

V shed 6 bases and J shed 0 bases, with 12 bases lying between them. CDR1 is WSHSY and CDR2 is SAAADI in the germline V gene. The CDR3 runs to 14 residues. Study findings and constraints: Post-booster repertoires contained most primary-vaccination clones again (around 97% CD4, approximately 86% CD8).

For this clonotype: Its antigen remains unidentified.

The study made its TCR cDNA through 5'RACE template switching. That step introduced a universal primer site along with UMIs. Using its own MiXCR run on the 5' RACE reads, TCRdb lists one record per CDR3 protein. Here the sample spans 350,000 to 550,000 distinct CDR3 sequences, over 15% being singletons. The chain is built from TRBV10-2 and TRBJ2-7; D remains unclear. The sequencing used PBMCs, collected before the yellow fever booster vaccination. The receptor was derived from a man aged 18 to 29 who received the YFV17D yellow fever vaccine. The chain's CDR3 is CASSPLTSSYEQYV. The CDR3 coding sequence is TGCGCCAGCAGCCCCTTAACCAGCTCCTACGAGCAGTACGTC.